Reported below is one TCR beta chain. These data belong to a study of OX40 agonist ivuxolimab in advanced cancers. Assay: immunoSEQ multiplex PCR; the TCRdb copy retains only in-frame clones and omits some. The data hold 85,000 to 120,000 clones, with less than 95% observed a single time. The germline V gene has CDR1 SEHNR and CDR2 FQNEAQ (reference sequence). This CDR3 region has 11 residues. V gave up 1 base and J gave up 6 bases, with 3 bases separating them. Prior autoimmune disease or systemic immunosuppression barred patients. The clonotype was recovered from an adult with an advanced solid tumor such as melanoma, head and neck, liver or kidney cancer. This specimen was CD4+ or CD8+ T cells sorted from blood, taken in a trial of the OX40 agonist ivuxolimab. J is TRBJ1-2 and V is TRBV7-9; D unclear. The CDR3 is CASSLDNGYTF. DNA for the CDR3: TGTGCCAGCAGCTTAGACAATGGCTACACCTTC.